What follows are 21 T cell receptor beta chains derived from one specimen sequenced in a study of identical twins. TCRdb redid the calling of the 5' RACE reads with MiXCR, one entry per CDR3 protein. The table lists 450,000 to 500,000 distinct CDR3 sequences, around 15% of them singletons. These data were likewise used in another study, on yellow fever vaccine responses in identical twins.

Material for sequencing was CD4+ T cells sorted from blood. These receptors all come from a woman aged 18-29 years in good health.

The rearrangement joins TRBV12-3 or TRBV12-4 to TRBJ2-4; D possibly matches TRBD1 or TRBD2 (5 bases each). V gave up 6 bases and J gave up 4 bases, with 10 bases separating them. This CDR3 has 13 amino acids. The CDR3 DNA reads as TGTGCCAGCAGGGGGGACGAGAAAAACATTCAGTACTTC. Amino acid sequence: CASRGDEKNIQYF.

The rearrangement uses TRBV27 and TRBJ2-1, with D perhaps assigned TRBD1 or TRBD2 (5 bases each). Per the germline V gene, CDR1 is MNHEY and CDR2 is SMNVEV (reference sequence). The CDR3 is 17 residues long. V was cut by 3 bases and J by 0 bases, with 15 bases left in between. The CDR3 reads CASSLFRESYSYNEQFF. The CDR3 bases are TGTGCCAGCAGTTTGTTCAGGGAGAGTTACTCCTACAATGAGCAGTTCTTC.

The V gene is TRBV7-9, the J gene TRBJ2-5; D not certain. Trimming stripped 3 bases from V and 5 bases from J, with 10 bases between. The CDR3 length is 13 residues. Germline CDR1 reads SEHNR; CDR2 reads FQNEAQ (reference sequence). The CDR3 sequence is CASSLIRWETQYF. The CDR3 DNA reads as TGTGCCAGCAGCTTGATCCGTTGGGAGACCCAGTACTTC.

This clonotype came up a few times. The V and J genes are TRBV12-3 or TRBV12-4 and TRBJ2-4; no firm D call. CDR3 size: 16 residues. V dropped 1 base and J dropped 1 base, with 11 bases sitting between them. CDR3 amino acids: CASSLVARKAKNIQYF. For the CDR3, the DNA is TGTGCCAGCAGTTTAGTCGCGCGGAAGGCCAAAAACATTCAGTACTTC.

This clonotype was seen repeatedly, ten times or more. This CDR3 is CASSTGQRLSGNTIYF. CDR3 in DNA: TGTGCCAGCAGTACGGGACAGAGACTCTCTGGAAACACCATATATTTT. The chain employs TRBV2 and TRBJ1-3, with 7 bases matching TRBD1. The CDR3 runs to 16 residues. The germline V gene encodes CDR1 SNHLY and CDR2 FYNNEI. With 5 bases clipped from V and 0 bases from J, the junction kept 7 bases outside the gene matches.

This clonotype was seen a handful of times. This sequence joins TRBV7-8 and TRBJ2-2, with TRBD2 as a possible D gene (6 bases). Trimming left V 3 bases short and J 8 bases short, with 22 bases between. Germline-derived CDR1 and CDR2 are SGHVS and FQNEAQ. This CDR3 comprises 17 residues. CDR3: CASSLALREIQGGELFF. As DNA, the CDR3 is TGTGCCAGCAGCTTGGCACTTCGGGAGATCCAAGGAGGGGAGCTGTTTTTT.

The chain uses TRBV29-1 and TRBJ1-1; the match to TRBD1 covers 7 bases. V lost 3 bases and J lost 1; bases outside the gene matches: 2. Per the germline V gene, CDR1 is SQVTM and CDR2 is ANQGSEA. This CDR3 comprises 13 residues. DNA of the CDR3: TGCAGCGTTGAGAGGGGGCAGAACACTGAAGCTTTCTTT. Residues: CSVERGQNTEAFF.

This clonotype was picked up a small number of times. This chain connects TRBV7-2 to TRBJ2-1; D might be TRBD1 (7 bases). CDR1 is SGHTA and CDR2 is FQGNSA in the germline V gene. Trimming pared 10 bases from V and 5 bases from J, leaving 24 bases between. The CDR3 has 16 residues. This chain's CDR3 is CATSQARDRTHNEQFF. In DNA form, the CDR3 reads TGTGCCACCTCCCAGGCGCGGGACAGAACCCACAATGAGCAGTTCTTC. The full variable domain, with the rest looked up from reference TRBV7-2 and TRBJ2-1, is GAGVSQSPSNKVTEKGKDVELRCDPISGHTALYWYRQSLGQGLEFLIYFQGNSAPDKSGLPSDRFSAERTGGSVSTLTIQRTQQEDSAVYLCATSQARDRTHNEQFFGPGTRLTVL.

This chain connects TRBV19 to TRBJ2-5, with unresolved D. The CDR3 consists of 11 residues. The germline gives CDR1 LNHDA, CDR2 SQIVND (reference sequence). Trimming removed 8 bases from V and 5 bases from J, with 9 bases in between. The CDR3 loop is CASGVFETQYF. As DNA, the CDR3 is TGTGCCAGTGGGGTGTTTGAGACCCAGTACTTC.

The V and J genes are TRBV5-1 and TRBJ2-1; perhaps TRBD1 as D (6 bases). The CDR3 totals 16 residues. Germline CDR1 is SGHRS and CDR2 is YFSETQ. Deletions cut 0 bases from V and 4 bases from J, with 14 bases between. The CDR3: CASSLGSGTKYNEQFF. The CDR3 nucleotides are TGCGCCAGCAGCTTGGGGTCCGGGACAAAATACAATGAGCAGTTCTTC.

The CDR3 loop reads CSVSGQGVGGYTF. DNA for the CDR3: TGCAGCGTGTCCGGACAGGGGGTCGGTGGCTACACCTTC. This sequence joins TRBV29-1 and TRBJ1-2; 10 bases match TRBD1. With V trimmed by 6 bases and J by 7 bases, 8 bases remained unmatched. This CDR3 has 13 residues. Germline values: CDR1 SQVTM, CDR2 ANQGSEA.

This clonotype was recorded a few times. The chain combines TRBV20-1 with TRBJ2-2, with a possible D match to TRBD1 (6 bases). Trimming left V 7 bases short and J 0 bases short, with 9 bases between. Germline CDR1 is DFQATT and CDR2 is SNEGSKA (reference sequence). The CDR3 covers 13 residues. DNA of the CDR3: TGCAGTGTGGGGGCGGCGAACACCGGGGAGCTGTTTTTT. The encoded protein is CSVGAANTGELFF.

The V gene is TRBV6-2 or TRBV6-3, the J gene TRBJ2-7; D unresolved. V was clipped by 4 bases and J by 9 bases, with 10 bases between them. The CDR3 is 11 residues long. CDR1 is MNHEY, CDR2 SVGEGT, per germline. CDR3 residues: CASSFSLGQYF. The CDR3 coding sequence is TGTGCCAGCAGTTTCAGTTTGGGGCAGTACTTC.

The table lists this clonotype with a few counts. The rearrangement links TRBV5-1 to TRBJ2-6, with D possibly matching TRBD1 (5 bases). The CDR3 runs to 18 residues. Trimming stripped 0 bases from V and 0 bases from J, with 13 bases between. CDR1 is SGHRS and CDR2 is YFSETQ in the germline V gene. The DNA for the CDR3 is TGCGCCAGCAGCTTGGGAGACAGCTACAGCTCTGGGGCCAACGTCCTGACTTTC. This encodes CASSLGDSYSSGANVLTF.

The chain links TRBV5-1 to TRBJ2-1; tentative D call: TRBD1 (6 bases). CDR1 and CDR2 (germline): SGHRS, YFSETQ. CDR3 length: 16 amino acids. V gave up 4 bases and J gave up 4 bases, with 18 bases separating them. CDR3 amino acids: CASSTLDRRTYNEQFF. Written as DNA, the CDR3 is TGCGCCAGCAGCACCCTCGACAGGAGGACTTACAATGAGCAGTTCTTC.

V and J are TRBV7-9 and TRBJ2-5; D is possibly TRBD2 (5 bases). From germline, CDR1 is SEHNR and CDR2 FQNEAQ (reference sequence). This CDR3 region has 15 residues. V was shortened by 3 bases and J by 0 bases, with 11 bases between the two germline ends. The CDR3 DNA reads as TGTGCCAGCAGCTTTAAAAGCGGAAACCAAGAGACCCAGTACTTC. Protein product: CASSFKSGNQETQYF. Combining the CDR3 with reference TRBV7-9 and TRBJ2-5 gives the whole variable domain DTGVSQNPRHKITKRGQNVTFRCDPISEHNRLYWYRQTLGQGPEFLTYFQNEAQLEKSRLLSDRFSAERPKGSFSTLEIQRTEQGDSAMYLCASSFKSGNQETQYFGPGTRLLVL.

The chain employs TRBV12-3 or TRBV12-4 and TRBJ1-1; 8 bases fit TRBD1. The CDR3 runs 14 residues. With 4 bases clipped from V and 6 bases from J, the junction kept 7 bases outside the gene matches. The CDR3 spells CASSSSDRAPEAFF. DNA of the CDR3: TGTGCCAGCAGTTCGTCGGACAGGGCCCCTGAAGCTTTCTTT.

In this sample, this clonotype turned up a few times. The rearrangement joins TRBV5-1 to TRBJ2-5, with 9 bases matching TRBD1. Germline CDR1 is SGHRS and CDR2 is YFSETQ. The trim removed 3 bases at V and 10 bases at J, leaving 13 bases unmatched. The CDR3 totals 15 residues. Here the CDR3 reads CASSSAGTGFRDQYF. The CDR3 nucleotides read TGCGCCAGCAGCTCAGCCGGGACAGGGTTTCGGGACCAGTACTTC.

In its sample, this clonotype was seen a few times. The chain uses TRBV5-1 and TRBJ1-2, with TRBD1 matching over 9 bases. CDR1 and CDR2 from the germline V gene are SGHRS and YFSETQ. This CDR3 has 15 amino acids. Trimming removed 3 bases from V and 4 bases from J; junction bases left unmatched: 7. The chain's CDR3 is CASSSGTGHGYGYTF. The CDR3 DNA reads as TGCGCCAGCAGCTCCGGGACAGGGCACGGCTATGGCTACACCTTC.

Many counts were recorded for this clonotype. The genes are TRBV11-2 and TRBJ2-2, with unresolved D. CDR1 is SGHAT and CDR2 is FQNNGV in the germline V gene. The CDR3 spans 15 residues. V was shortened by 5 bases and J by 4 bases, with 14 bases between the two germline ends. The CDR3 DNA reads TGTGCCAGCAGCCCCCTCCCAGCTATCACCGGGGAGCTGTTTTTT. Translating it yields CASSPLPAITGELFF.

V usage is TRBV6-5 and J usage is TRBJ1-5; 9 bases match TRBD1. Germline values: CDR1 MNHEY, CDR2 SVGAGI. Trimming at V came to 4 bases and at J to 3 bases, leaving 7 bases not matched to a gene. The CDR3 contains 16 residues. The CDR3 loop is CASSSSGTGNNQPQHF. Written as DNA, the CDR3 is TGTGCCAGCAGTTCCTCCGGGACAGGGAACAATCAGCCCCAGCATTTT.